This TCR beta chain was sequenced in a study of neurological immune-mediated disorders (dated by TCRdb to about 2019). Looking at the study overall: Using UMI-based sequencing, the study compared peripheral blood TCR-beta repertoires from patients with HTLV-I-associated myelopathy (HAM/TSP), patients with multiple sclerosis, and healthy controls. The cohort was made up of around 70 subjects, consisting of around 14 HAM/TSP patients, roughly 35 multiple sclerosis patients and roughly 20 healthy controls. The roughly 110 TCR-beta libraries included longitudinal samples, technical triplicates and paired sorted CD4+ and CD8+ T-cell subsets alongside PBMC samples.

This clonotype was counted many times. It lacks a known antigen. It has no much larger one-base neighbor in the sample; base qualities were not kept. V drops 2 bases and J drops 3 bases, leaving 7 bases in between. The CDR3 holds 14 amino acids from the cysteine to the phenylalanine. Kept here is only the CDR3 DNA, which spans 42 bases and is read in frame from base 1. Sequences LNHNV (CDR1) and YYDKDF (CDR2) are obtained from the germline V gene (reference sequence). cDNA synthesis used template-switch 5'RACE with a primer carrying a 10-nucleotide random unique molecular identifier tagging each TCR transcript. Each sequencing run produced over 180 million TCR-beta sequences covering 15-18 subjects. Total RNA was extracted with the RNeasy kit. The KAPA Real-time Library Amplification kit was used to amplify TCR-beta VDJ regions with primers for the TCR constant region and the 5'RACE anchor. A first PCR added sample indexes and Illumina adaptors, after which a second PCR increased the library yield. After Ampure bead purification, the TCR product of roughly 650 bp was size-selected on a 2% E-gel SizeSelection system. Before pooling, library quality was assessed on a Bioanalyzer, concentration was determined with Qubit, and library quantification was performed with the Kapa Library Quantification kit. Paired-end 2 x 150 bp sequencing of the libraries was performed on an Illumina HiSeq 2500. To increase sequence diversity, roughly 24-32% phiX was spiked into each library pool. Regarding the original processing steps: Quality-filtered reads were processed with the UMI-based MiGEC pipeline, and over 90% of raw TCR sequences were removed by the MiGEC pipeline during error correction. VDJ genes were aligned to IMGT germline references, and clonotypes were defined by unique CDR3 amino acid sequence plus V-J genes. Clonal expansion, Shannon diversity and CDR3 relatedness were evaluated with VDJtools (CalcPairwiseDistances, ClusterSamples), while phylogenetic trees were built in CLCbio workbench. Using coefficient-of-variation modelling across technical triplicates, the study counted a clone as expanded if it had at least 8 unique UMIs. TCRdb passed the public sequencing reads through fastp at Q25 and MiXCR, retaining productive beta sequences. Here each entry gathers all rows of one CDR3 protein and keeps the most common genes and DNA. V and J calls and clone size were set by TCRdb, not the authors. For this sample there are some 21,000 distinct CDR3 sequences; roughly 14% appear just once. Roughly 14% of the sample is in the top ten clones.

Broad study findings and their caveats: TCR clonal expansion was highest in HAM/TSP patients and lowest in MS patients, with MS patients falling below even healthy controls. Expanded clones from different subjects shared no identical CDR3 amino acid sequences, which suggests that TCR-beta repertoires were private in all groups.

For the unsorted PBMC libraries, 2 million PBMCs were stored in RNAlater at -80 degrees C until RNA extraction and were used to generate the libraries. PBMCs were separated from peripheral blood using Ficoll-Hypaque density gradient centrifugation and then cryopreserved in liquid nitrogen. The receptor comes from a female donor with HTLV-1-associated myelopathy (HAM/TSP). The specimen was PBMCs. The chain uses TRBV15 and TRBJ2-2; the D gene assignment is ambiguous. The nucleotides read TGTGCCACCAGCAGACCTTCGGACACCGGGGAGCTGTTTTTT. Translation gives CATSRPSDTGELFF.